This T cell receptor beta chain was recorded in a study of PD-1 blockade in mismatch repair-deficient tumors. Turning to this clone: What it recognizes is unknown.

Germline V lookup: CDR1 MNHEY, CDR2 SVGAGI. Trimming stripped 2 bases from V and 5 bases from J, with 6 bases between. The length of the CDR3 is 13 residues. All patients were mismatch repair deficient, assessed by either PCR or immunohistochemistry. The repertoire was sequenced with immunoSEQ multiplex PCR; TCRdb's copy has only in-frame clones and lacks some. The repertoire holds approximately 23,000 clones, with about four fifths as singletons. Study conclusions and caveats: Rapid post-treatment expansion, then contraction, generally preceding radiologic response, marked tumor-resident clones.

The specimen comprised PBMCs, sampled before pembrolizumab treatment. J is TRBJ2-2 and V is TRBV6-5; D is perhaps TRBD1 (6 bases). The origin of this receptor is an adult with mismatch repair-deficient cancer. This CDR3 reads CASSYDRTGELFF. DNA of the CDR3: TGTGCCAGCAGTTACGACAGGACCGGGGAGCTGTTTTTT.